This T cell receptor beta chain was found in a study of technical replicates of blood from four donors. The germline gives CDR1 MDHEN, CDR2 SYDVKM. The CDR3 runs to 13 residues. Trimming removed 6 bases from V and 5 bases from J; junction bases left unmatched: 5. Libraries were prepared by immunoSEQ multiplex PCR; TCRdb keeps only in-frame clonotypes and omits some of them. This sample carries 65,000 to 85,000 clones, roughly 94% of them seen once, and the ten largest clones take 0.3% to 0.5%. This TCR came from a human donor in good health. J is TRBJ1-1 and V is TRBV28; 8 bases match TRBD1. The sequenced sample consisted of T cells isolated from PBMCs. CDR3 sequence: CASRGTGSTEAFF. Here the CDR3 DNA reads TGTGCCAGCAGGGGGACAGGATCGACTGAAGCTTTCTTT.